This TCR beta chain appears in the sequencing data of a study of cytomegalovirus exposure and HLA in healthy donors (dated by TCRdb to the late 2010s). At the level of the whole study: An earlier analysis of roughly 500 of the donors reported 250 to 300 Gb of sequence data and 117 million unique TCR beta sequences from about 179 million T cells. Roughly 300 gigabases of sequencing data and 70 million to 85 million unique TCR sequences were included in an early release covering 550 to 800 HLA-typed donors. The genetic ancestry cluster associated with self-reported Caucasian donors included about four fifths of the roughly 380 genotyped donors. The study aimed to test whether cataloging public T cell receptors could reveal signatures of past pathogen exposure. The T cell repertoires of about 700 subjects were profiled by immunosequencing and related to cytomegalovirus serostatus. Besides the first cohort of about 730 subjects, a separate validation cohort made up of 120 different subjects was used. To predict cytomegalovirus infection status, the study combined high-throughput TCR immunosequencing, statistical association of individual TCRs with disease status, and machine learning. A later analysis re-examined previously published TCR beta repertoires from 500 to 700 donors and added high-resolution HLA genotyping to investigate patterns of TCR occurrence. Rather than using new phenotypic data, the later analysis identified candidate immune exposures from TCR beta sequences and from how often those sequences occurred across donors. An earlier analysis of about 600 of the donors used high-throughput TCR beta sequencing to judge whether each TCR beta V gene segment behaved as functional or pseudogenic. Alongside the repertoire data, information on donor age, sex, ethnicity and CMV serostatus was compiled. In a later genetic analysis, genome-wide SNP genotypes for about 65% of the 666 donors were used, and that subset was treated as a discovery cohort. All discovery cohort repertoires had been generated using a single sequencing platform. Class I and class II HLA loci were covered by the typing at four-digit resolution. Typing coverage differed by locus: A, B, C, DRB1 and DQB1 were typed in roughly 620-640 donors, DQA1 in about 550, DPA1 in 600 to 610, and DPB1 in 472. Roughly five DR-DQ haplotypes were treated as single units for association and clustering because of strong linkage in the cohort. Among some 400 genotyped donors of the cohort, an average of around 240,000 unique TCR beta nucleotide sequences were sequenced per donor, 15% to 20% of them non-productive. What the work shows at the level of the full study, not this receptor alone: According to a later analysis, most CMV-associated TCR beta chains appeared to be HLA-restricted, and the HLA associations seemed to be driven largely by CMV exposure. Roughly uniform sequencing depth across donors was assumed in presence/absence analyses, although this assumption may not hold. At a false discovery rate of 0.05, a later analysis linked around 15,000 TCR beta sequences to specific HLA alleles. Linkage disequilibrium might explain the correlated functional status among segregating V segments, but an unknown experimental factor could not be excluded. Only TCR beta chains were sequenced in this cohort, and the absence of alpha or paired-chain data limited detectable features. A later analysis found that TCR association rates varied across HLA loci, with DRB1 alleles showing the most associated TCRs and HLA-C alleles the fewest. In vitro tests confirmed that three of the cytomegalovirus-associated TCR beta chains recognize cytomegalovirus antigens. In a later analysis, several top co-occurrence clusters were reported to appear linked to parvovirus B19, influenza, CMV and Epstein-Barr virus. The authors suggested that the approach could potentially be extended to other disease states and immunological phenotypes. Because HLA typing was missing for some donors at each locus, association tests included only the typed subset. Most TCR sequences were observed very rarely across donors, whereas some public TCRs were present in many individuals. Strong co-occurrence of HLA alleles, especially DR and DQ, made assigning TCR associations to individual alleles difficult. Some IMGT-functional V segments, including TRBV6-2 and TRBV6-3, could not be distinguished by the 87-base-pair reads and were therefore excluded. In an earlier analysis of some 540 of the donors, most TCR beta V segments appeared in productive rearrangements about 87% or about 30% of the time, broadly matching IMGT annotations. The study gave a list of 150 to 200 TCR beta chains associated with cytomegalovirus. Cytomegalovirus status was reported to be diagnosed by the classifier with high specificity and sensitivity in both the original and validation cohorts. The only immune exposure information available for the cohort was CMV serostatus. A later genetic analysis associated a missense DCLRE1C variant with V-gene and J-gene trimming of TCR beta chains, and an independent cohort replicated the association. A cluster of highly shared sequence variants was judged likely to be a technical artifact of the sequencing pipeline. Because counts were too low, under 20 rarely observed V segments, including chromosome 9 orphons, were left out of the earlier analysis of 500 to 650 of the donors. In a later analysis, HLA-associated TCR beta chains were found to be more clonally expanded and to have lower generation probabilities than equally common non-associated chains. A further reported finding was that TCR beta sequences accurately predicted the HLA-A and HLA-B alleles for most subjects in the first cohort. A later genetic analysis reported fewer N-insertions in productive TCRs among donors in an Asian-associated ancestry cluster than the 666-donor mean.

In total, fewer than 750 healthy bone marrow donors made up the cohort. All cohort members were sampled while nominally healthy, although unrecorded immune exposures were likely present. The donor was CMV seronegative and was included in the group of over 300 seronegative cohort members. Each donor provided a peripheral blood sample, and peripheral blood mononuclear cells were used for TCR beta sequencing. Genomic DNA was extracted from the blood cell samples with the Qiagen DNeasy Blood Extraction Kit. Libraries were constructed by the immunoSEQ multiplex PCR assay. The multiplex PCR relied on a mix of 60 forward primers for TCR Vbeta segments and 13 reverse primers for TCR Jbeta segments. The CDR3 region of rearranged TCR beta genes was amplified from genomic DNA with a multiplex PCR assay. The amplified TCR beta libraries were sequenced on the Illumina HiSeq System as 87-base-pair reads. Per the source publication's procedure: Across the 700 or so repertoires, a later analysis counted some 80 million unique TCR beta chains, roughly 11 million of which were shared by at least two donors. A nearest-neighbor algorithm error-corrected the raw reads and collapsed the reads into unique sequences, merging closely related sequences to remove PCR and sequencing errors. V, D and J gene segments were assigned by aligning CDR3 sequences to IMGT reference sequences. For a sequence to be retained, a match of at least six nucleotides was required to both a V gene segment and a J gene segment. A rearrangement was called productive if the CDR3 had no stop codons and remained in frame with V and J, and every other rearrangement was called non-productive. Following IMGT convention, CDR3 was defined as the stretch from the second conserved V-encoded cysteine to the conserved J-encoded phenylalanine. Sequences without an unambiguous match to a single V gene segment were excluded from the earlier analysis of almost 600 of the donors. An earlier analysis of fewer than 650 of the donors classified V segments as functional when productive rearrangements were above 56.7% and as segregating when the standard deviation between donors was above 5%. To diagnose cytomegalovirus status from the catalog of TCR beta chain sequences, a statistical classification framework was built. A later analysis assigned V and J genes by comparing TCR nucleotide sequences with IMGT/GENE-DB human TR gene sequences. A later analysis assigned CDR3 sequences and most-parsimonious VDJ recombination scenarios with the TCRdist pipeline. A later analysis defined each TCR beta chain by its CDR3 amino acid sequence plus V-gene family, and excluded reads lacking a unique V-gene family. To address suspected cross-contamination and a sequencing artifact, a later analysis removed some 620 highly shared, low-generation-probability nucleotide sequences. For each public chain, a later analysis derived a clonal expansion index from normalized ranks of inferred template counts within each repertoire. Generation probabilities in a later analysis came from a VDJ recombination model fitted to out-of-frame rearrangements, and those results were checked against IGoR. Hypergeometric tests were used in a later analysis to score TCR-TCR, TCR-HLA and TCR-CMV co-occurrence, with a repertoire-size bias correction applied to the TCR pairs. In a later analysis, false discovery rates were estimated by permuting HLA or CMV assignments 20 times. A later analysis grouped co-occurring TCRs with DBSCAN, adding TCRdist sequence similarity when clustering within HLA-allele-positive subsets. For co-occurrence clustering, repertoires with fewer than 30,000 or more than 120,000 public chains were excluded, along with roughly 5 repertoires with anomalous nucleotide sharing. Drawn from immuneACCESS, this table holds only the in-frame rearrangements with V and J called that TCRdb kept. Clones are partly lost; checked studies trace under half to an unresolved V gene and leave the rest unexplained. V, J and clone size derive from that table, while D and trimming were established from the DNA sequence. In this sample the table shows under 65,000 clones, 70% to 85% of which occur a single time. The ten largest account for around 2.8% of the sample.

Relative to germline, V is missing 3 bases and J is missing 5 bases, with 8 bases of the junction outside any gene match. Reading the germline V gene gives CDR1 SGHAT and CDR2 FQNNGV. CDR3 length: 15 amino acids, cysteine to phenylalanine. Just the 45-base CDR3 DNA is kept, in frame starting at base 1. In the case of this clone: Its specific antigen is unknown. There are no base qualities to consult, and no much larger clone falls within one base.

This receptor was taken from a man aged 45-65 years in good health and CMV-seronegative. The sequenced material came from PBMCs. The chain is encoded by TRBV11-2 joined to TRBJ2-7; TRBD2 aligns with 9 central bases. The CDR3 corresponds to CASSLSSGAFDEQYF. The nucleotide sequence reads as follows: TGTGCCAGCAGCTTGTCTAGCGGGGCGTTCGACGAGCAGTACTTC. The full variable domain, with segments outside the CDR3 supplied by the reference TRBV11-2 and TRBJ2-7 proteins, appears as EAGVAQSPRYKIIEKRQSVAFWCNPISGHATLYWYQQILGQGPKLLIQFQNNGVVDDSQLPKDRFSAERLKGVDSTLKIQPAKLEDSAVYLCASSLSSGAFDEQYFGPGTRLTVT.